What follows describes a single T cell receptor (beta chain). Clones were read by immunoSEQ multiplex PCR, and TCRdb kept only the in-frame ones, dropping some. The sample gives approximately 600,000 clones, around 95% of which show up once; approximately 0.11% is in the top ten. Positively selected for CCR7, the CD45RO-negative cells used as naive CD8 cells excluded terminally differentiated effector memory CD45RA+ cells. This sample was included in a study of shared clonotypes between healthy human individuals. Per the germline V gene, CDR1 is SGHDN and CDR2 is FVKESK. The CDR3 extends over 13 amino acids. V dropped 1 base and J dropped 6; count of bases not matched to a gene: 0.

The source material was naive CD8+ T cells sorted from blood. The receptor was isolated from a woman aged 25 to 39 in good health. The rearrangement uses TRBV14 and TRBJ2-7, with 10 nucleotides matching TRBD2. CDR3 bases: TGTGCCAGCAGCCAAGGACTAGCGGGCGAGCAGTACTTC. This translates into CASSQGLAGEQYF. The full variable domain, in which reference TRBV14 and TRBJ2-7 provide the parts outside the CDR3, is EAGVTQFPSHSVIEKGQTVTLRCDPISGHDNLYWYRRVMGKEIKFLLHFVKESKQDESGMPNNRFLAERTGGTYSTLKVQPAELEDSGVYFCASSQGLAGEQYFGPGTRLTVT.